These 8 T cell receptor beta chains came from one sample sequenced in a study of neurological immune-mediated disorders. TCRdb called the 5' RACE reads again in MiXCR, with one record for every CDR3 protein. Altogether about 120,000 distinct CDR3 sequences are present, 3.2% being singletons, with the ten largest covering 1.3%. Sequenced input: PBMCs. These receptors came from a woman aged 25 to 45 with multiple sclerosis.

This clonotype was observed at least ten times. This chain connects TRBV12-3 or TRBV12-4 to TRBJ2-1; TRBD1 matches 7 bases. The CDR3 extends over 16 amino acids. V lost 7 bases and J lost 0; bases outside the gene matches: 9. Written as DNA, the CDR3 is TGTGCCAGCACCGACGGACAGGAGAGCTCCTACAATGAGCAGTTCTTC. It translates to CASTDGQESSYNEQFF.

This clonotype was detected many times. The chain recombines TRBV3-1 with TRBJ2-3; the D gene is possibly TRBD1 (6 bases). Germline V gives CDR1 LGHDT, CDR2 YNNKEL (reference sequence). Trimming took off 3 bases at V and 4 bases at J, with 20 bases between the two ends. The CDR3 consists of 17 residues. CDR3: CASSHPGPTGLADTQYF. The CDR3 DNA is TGTGCCAGCAGCCACCCAGGGCCAACAGGGTTGGCAGATACGCAGTATTTT.

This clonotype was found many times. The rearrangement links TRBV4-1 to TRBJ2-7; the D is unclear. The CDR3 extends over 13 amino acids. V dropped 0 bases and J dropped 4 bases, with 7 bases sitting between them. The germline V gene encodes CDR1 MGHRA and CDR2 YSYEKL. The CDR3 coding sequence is TGCGCCAGCAGCCAAGAATACGGTTACGAGCAGTACTTC. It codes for CASSQEYGYEQYF.

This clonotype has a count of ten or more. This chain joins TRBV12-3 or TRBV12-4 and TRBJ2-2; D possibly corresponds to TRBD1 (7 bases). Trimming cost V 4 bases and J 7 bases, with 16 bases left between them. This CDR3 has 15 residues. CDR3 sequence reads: CASSSGGPFVGELFF. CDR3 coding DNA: TGTGCCAGCAGTTCAGGGGGGCCCTTTGTCGGGGAGCTGTTTTTT.

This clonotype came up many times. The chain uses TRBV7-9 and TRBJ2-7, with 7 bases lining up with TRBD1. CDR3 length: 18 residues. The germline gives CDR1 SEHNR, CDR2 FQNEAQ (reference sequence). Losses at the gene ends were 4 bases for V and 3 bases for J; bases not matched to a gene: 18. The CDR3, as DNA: TGTGCCAGCAGCTCCAATCTCCTAAAGACAGGGAAACACTACGAGCAGTACTTC. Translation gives CASSSNLLKTGKHYEQYF.

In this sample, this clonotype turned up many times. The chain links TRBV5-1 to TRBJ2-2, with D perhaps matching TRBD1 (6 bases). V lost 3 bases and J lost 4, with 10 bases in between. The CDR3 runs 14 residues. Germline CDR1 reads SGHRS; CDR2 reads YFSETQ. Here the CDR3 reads CASSWTASTGELFF. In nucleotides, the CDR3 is TGCGCCAGCAGCTGGACAGCGAGCACCGGGGAGCTGTTTTTT.

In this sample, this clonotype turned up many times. The CDR3 sequence: CASSPRSGSSYNEQFF. The CDR3 DNA is TGTGCCAGCAGCCCGCGTTCGGGGAGCTCCTACAATGAGCAGTTCTTC. The rearrangement joins TRBV5-8 to TRBJ2-1, with TRBD2 as a possible D gene (5 bases). This CDR3 has 16 amino acids. Looked up from germline, CDR1 is SGHTS and CDR2 is YDEGEE. The germline V and J ends were trimmed by 4 bases and 0 bases, with 14 bases remaining between them.

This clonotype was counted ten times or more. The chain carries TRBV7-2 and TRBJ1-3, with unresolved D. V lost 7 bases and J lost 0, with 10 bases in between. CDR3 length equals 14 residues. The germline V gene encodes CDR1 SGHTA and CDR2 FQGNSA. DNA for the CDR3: TGTGCCAGCACCCTTCGGGACTCTGGAAACACCATATATTTT. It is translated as CASTLRDSGNTIYF. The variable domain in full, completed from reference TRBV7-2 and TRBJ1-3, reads GAGVSQSPSNKVTEKGKDVELRCDPISGHTALYWYRQSLGQGLEFLIYFQGNSAPDKSGLPSDRFSAERTGGSVSTLTIQRTQQEDSAVYLCASTLRDSGNTIYFGEGSWLTVV.